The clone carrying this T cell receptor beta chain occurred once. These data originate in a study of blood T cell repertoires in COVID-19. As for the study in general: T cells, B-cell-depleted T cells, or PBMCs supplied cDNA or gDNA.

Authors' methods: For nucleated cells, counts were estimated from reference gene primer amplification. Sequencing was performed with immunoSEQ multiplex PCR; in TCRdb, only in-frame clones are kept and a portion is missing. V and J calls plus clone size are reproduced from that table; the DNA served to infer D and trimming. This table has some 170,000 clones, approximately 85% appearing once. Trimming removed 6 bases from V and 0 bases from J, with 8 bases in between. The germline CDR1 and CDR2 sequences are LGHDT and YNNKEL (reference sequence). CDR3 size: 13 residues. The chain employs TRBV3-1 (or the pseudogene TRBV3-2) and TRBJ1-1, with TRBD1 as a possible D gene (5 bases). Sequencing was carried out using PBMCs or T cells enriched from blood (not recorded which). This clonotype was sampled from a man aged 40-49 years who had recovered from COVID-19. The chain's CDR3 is CASRGPVNTEAFF. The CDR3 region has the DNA TGTGCCAGCAGGGGGCCGGTGAACACTGAAGCTTTCTTT.